The 17 T cell receptor beta chains below were found in one sample sequenced in a study of blood T cell repertoires in COVID-19 (dated by TCRdb to 2018 to 2021). Libraries came from the immunoSEQ multiplex PCR assay. TCRdb took this table from immuneACCESS and kept in-frame rearrangements with V and J called. Such tables lack part of the clones; where checked against another copy, unresolved V genes explain under half of the gap, and the rest is unexplained. The sample has 60,000 to 70,000 clones on record, about 90% of them singletons. Around 14% of the sample is held by the ten biggest clonotypes. Sample: peripheral blood. The source of these receptors is a human donor with active COVID-19. The donor label of this sample is uncertain.

This sequence joins TRBV19 and TRBJ2-7, with D perhaps TRBD2 (6 bases). Trimming took off 6 bases at V and 2 bases at J, with 23 bases between the two ends. The CDR3 runs to 17 residues. CDR1 is LNHDA, CDR2 SQIVND, per germline (reference sequence). The CDR3 protein is CASSSGLARELTYEQYF. As DNA, the CDR3 is TGTGCCAGTAGCTCGGGCCTGGCTCGGGAGTTGACCTACGAGCAGTACTTC.

V usage is TRBV6-2 or TRBV6-3 and J usage is TRBJ1-2; D might be TRBD1 (6 bases). The CDR3 extends over 12 amino acids. Trimming removed 4 bases at V and 8 bases at J, with 11 bases between. Germline V gene sequence: CDR1 MNHEY, CDR2 SVGEGT. CDR3 nucleotides: TGTGCCAGCAGTTCACAGGGTGAGGGCTACACCTTC. Translation gives CASSSQGEGYTF.

J is TRBJ1-5 and V is TRBV2; D unresolved. The V end lost 6 bases, the J end lost 4 bases, and 10 bases lay between the germline ends. Germline V gene data show CDR1 as SNHLY and CDR2 as FYNNEI. This CDR3 contains 13 residues. The CDR3 loop reads CASRGDGNQPQHF. The DNA of the CDR3 is TGTGCCAGCAGGGGAGACGGGAATCAGCCCCAGCATTTT. The variable domain in full, completed from reference TRBV2 and TRBJ1-5, reads EPEVTQTPSHQVTQMGQEVILRCVPISNHLYFYWYRQILGQKVEFLVSFYNNEISEKSEIFDDQFSVERPDGSNFTLKIRSTKLEDSAMYFCASRGDGNQPQHFGDGTRLSIL.

The chain combines TRBV7-2 with TRBJ2-1, with 7 bases matching TRBD1. Unmatched junction bases numbered 5, after V lost 6 bases and J lost 0 bases. CDR1 is SGHTA and CDR2 is FQGNSA in the germline V gene. The CDR3 is 15 amino acids. The CDR3 bases are TGTGCCAGCAGTAGCGACAGGGCCTCCTACAATGAGCAGTTCTTC. This encodes CASSSDRASYNEQFF. Using reference TRBV7-2 and TRBJ2-1 for the parts outside the CDR3, the full variable domain is GAGVSQSPSNKVTEKGKDVELRCDPISGHTALYWYRQSLGQGLEFLIYFQGNSAPDKSGLPSDRFSAERTGGSVSTLTIQRTQQEDSAVYLCASSSDRASYNEQFFGPGTRLTVL.

The rearrangement links TRBV24-1 to TRBJ1-2, with D possibly being TRBD1 (5 bases). Trimming removed 1 base from V and 6 bases from J, with 8 bases in between. CDR1 and CDR2 from the germline V gene are KGHDR and SFDVKD. The CDR3 extends over 13 amino acids. The CDR3 sequence is CATSDLTGDGYTF. As DNA, the CDR3 is TGTGCCACCAGTGATTTAACGGGGGATGGCTACACCTTC.

The rearrangement joins TRBV12-5 to TRBJ2-7, with 8 bases fitting TRBD2. V shed 4 bases and J 2 bases; nucleotides not matched to a gene: 4. The length of the CDR3 is 14 residues. In germline, CDR1 is LGHNT, CDR2 FRNRAP. The CDR3 bases are TGTGCTAGTGGTTGGGGGACTAGGACCTACGAGCAGTACTTC. Translating gives CASGWGTRTYEQYF. The variable domain in full, completed from reference TRBV12-5 and TRBJ2-7, reads DARVTQTPRHKVTEMGQEVTMRCQPILGHNTVFWYRQTMMQGLELLAYFRNRAPLDDSGMPKDRFSAEMPDATLATLKIQPSEPRDSAVYFCASGWGTRTYEQYFGPGTRLTVT.

J is TRBJ2-7 and V is TRBV12-5; TRBD2 matches 13 bases. Per germline, CDR1 LGHNT and CDR2 FRNRAP. The CDR3 length is 16 residues. J lost 4 bases, V lost 1 base, and 4 bases had no gene match. The CDR3 protein is CASGLAGTSGKYEQYF. CDR3 DNA sequence: TGTGCTAGTGGTTTGGCCGGGACTAGCGGGAAGTACGAGCAGTACTTC.

V gene TRBV11-2 combines with J gene TRBJ2-3; 10 positions agree with TRBD2. CDR1 is SGHAT and CDR2 is FQNNGV in the germline V gene. This CDR3 is 17 amino acids long. The V and J ends lost 1 base and 2 bases, in that order; junction bases with no gene match: 6. DNA of the CDR3: TGTGCCAGCAGCTTAGGAGCAGCGGGGGGGGCCACAGATACGCAGTATTTT. Amino acids: CASSLGAAGGATDTQYF.

This chain connects TRBV6-5 to TRBJ2-7; 11 bases are shared with TRBD2. This CDR3 is built from 15 residues. The trim removed 6 bases at V and 4 bases at J, leaving 8 bases unmatched. Germline lookup yields CDR1 MNHEY and CDR2 SVGAGI. As DNA, the CDR3 is TGTGCCAGCAGGTCGACTAGCGGGACCATTTACGAGCAGTACTTC. This gives the protein CASRSTSGTIYEQYF.

The CDR3 spells CASSLRRTDTQYF. The CDR3 nucleotides read TGTGCCAGCAGTTTGCGGCGCACAGATACGCAGTATTTT. This chain joins TRBV28 and TRBJ2-3; D is undetermined. Per the germline V gene, CDR1 is MDHEN and CDR2 is SYDVKM. The V gene lost 3 bases and the J gene lost 1 base, with 5 bases spanning the gap. The CDR3 is 13 amino acids. The full variable domain, its missing parts supplied by reference TRBV28 and TRBJ2-3, is DVKVTQSSRYLVKRTGEKVFLECVQDMDHENMFWYRQDPGLGLRLIYFSYDVKMKEKGDIPEGYSVSREKKERFSLILESASTNQTSMYLCASSLRRTDTQYFGPGTRLTVL.

The gene calls are TRBV2 and TRBJ2-3, with 13 bases aligning to TRBD2. V gave up 5 bases and J gave up 3 bases; unmatched junction bases: 5. This CDR3 region has 16 residues. Germline values: CDR1 SNHLY, CDR2 FYNNEI. For the CDR3, the DNA is TGTGCCAGCAGTCCCGGACTAGCGGGAGAAACAGATACGCAGTATTTT. This encodes CASSPGLAGETDTQYF.

The V gene is TRBV6-6, the J gene TRBJ2-7; 8 bases map to TRBD2. J was trimmed by 1 base and V by 4 bases; bases with no gene match: 3. Germline V gene sequence: CDR1 MNHNY, CDR2 SVGAGI (reference sequence). There are 14 residues in the CDR3. CDR3 nucleotides: TGTGCCAGCAGTTCGGGGACTAGATCCTACGAGCAGTACTTC. Translated, it gives CASSSGTRSYEQYF.

The CDR3 reads CATSRDTTGELFF. CDR3 sequence (DNA): TGTGCCACCAGTCGGGACACCACCGGGGAGCTGTTTTTT. The rearrangement joins TRBV24-1 to TRBJ2-2; a weak D match, TRBD1 (6 bases). Germline values: CDR1 KGHDR, CDR2 SFDVKD. Trimming left V 6 bases short and J 4 bases short, with 8 bases between. The CDR3 covers 13 residues.

DNA for the CDR3: TGTGCCAGCAGTCCGGGACTGAACTACGAGCAGTACTTC. This codes for CASSPGLNYEQYF. The genes are TRBV28 and TRBJ2-7, with D possibly matching TRBD2 (6 bases). The V end lost 5 bases, the J end lost 3 bases, and 11 bases lay between the germline ends. Germline V gene lookup returns CDR1 MDHEN and CDR2 SYDVKM. The CDR3 totals 13 residues.

The V and J genes are TRBV6-6 and TRBJ2-7, with D possibly TRBD1 on 5 matching bases. CDR1 is MNHNY, CDR2 SVGAGI, per germline (reference sequence). V was clipped by 2 bases and J by 3 bases, with 8 bases between them. The CDR3 is made up of 13 amino acids. The CDR3 reads CASSYPDSYEQYF. The CDR3 DNA reads TGTGCCAGCAGTTACCCCGACAGCTACGAGCAGTACTTC.

The chain recombines TRBV6-2 or TRBV6-3 with TRBJ2-7; D remains unclear. From germline, CDR1 is MNHEY and CDR2 SVGEGT. The CDR3 is made up of 12 amino acids. The V and J ends lost 2 bases and 6 bases respectively, with 8 bases between them. CDR3 nucleotides: TGTGCCAGCAGTTACGGCACCCTCGAGCAGTACTTC. Translated, it gives CASSYGTLEQYF.

The chain has TRBV6-5 and TRBJ2-7; 8 nucleotides match TRBD2. The length of the CDR3 is 14 residues. Germline V gives CDR1 MNHEY, CDR2 SVGAGI. V was clipped by 5 bases and J by 2 bases; unmatched bases: 5. The CDR3 coding sequence is TGTGCCAGCAGTAACGGGGGGGGAACCTACGAGCAGTACTTC. Translated, it gives CASSNGGGTYEQYF.